Presented here are 11 T cell receptor beta chains from one specimen sequenced in a study of human T cells and chemical hapten exposure. Each CDR3 protein is one row after TCRdb ran MiXCR on the RACE reads. Found here are tens of thousands of distinct CDR3 sequences, about a tenth of them singletons; the top ten hold roughly a quarter. Time point defined: pre-sensitization, week 0. As to treatment: therapeutic diphenylcyclopropenone sensitization with weekly scalp DPC. Unseparated into fractions, whole blood served as the source from which total RNA was extracted. Sequencing used whole blood, obtained in connection with sensitization to the hapten diphenylcyclopropenone (DPC). These receptors originate from a man aged 45-65 years with alopecia areata. Some clones in this sample may be carry-over from other donors' samples.

This rearrangement joins TRBV19 to TRBJ2-7, with D perhaps assigned TRBD1 or TRBD2 (5 bases each). The CDR3 is 13 residues long. Trimming stripped 4 bases from V and 6 bases from J, with 13 bases between. Germline V gene sequence: CDR1 LNHDA, CDR2 SQIVND (reference sequence). CDR3 sequence reads: CASSTTLGAEQYF. In nucleotides, the CDR3 is TGTGCCAGTAGTACTACTCTCGGGGCCGAGCAGTACTTC.

This clonotype was counted a few times. The chain joins TRBV5-1 to TRBJ2-3, with D maybe TRBD2 (6 bases). Trimming took 0 bases from V and 2 from J, leaving 7 bases between them. CDR1 is SGHRS, CDR2 YFSETQ, per germline. The CDR3 consists of 14 residues. The CDR3 DNA is TGCGCCAGCAGCTTGGGGACTAACACAGATACGCAGTATTTT. It yields the protein CASSLGTNTDTQYF.

On this clonotype: Since a much larger clone is just one base distant, this may be a read error. The J gene is TRBJ2-7, the V gene TRBV5-1; D is undetermined. CDR1 SGHRS and CDR2 YFSETQ come from the germline V gene. This CDR3 region has 15 residues. With 0 bases removed from V and 7 bases from J, the gap between germline ends came to 17 bases. This CDR3 reads CASSLGTFMPSEQYF. CDR3 DNA sequence: TGCGCCAGCAGCTTGGGGACCTTCATGCCGTCTGAGCAGTACTTC.

The chain couples TRBV5-4 to TRBJ2-7; no clear D gene. CDR1 and CDR2 (germline): SGHNT, YYREEE (reference sequence). The CDR3 loop spans 16 amino acids. V was pared by 0 bases and J by 0 bases, with 13 bases between. The CDR3 reads CASSLAAGRNSYEQYF. In DNA, the CDR3 is TGTGCCAGCAGCTTGGCCGCCGGACGTAACTCCTACGAGCAGTACTTC.

This clonotype was picked up a small number of times. The V and J genes are TRBV28 and TRBJ1-1; no reliable D call. The CDR3 totals 13 residues. CDR1 and CDR2 (germline): MDHEN, SYDVKM. The V end lost 5 bases, the J end lost 5 bases, and 12 bases lay between the germline ends. The CDR3 region has the DNA TGTGCCAGCAGTGCAGTGTATCGGACTGAAGCTTTCTTT. Protein sequence: CASSAVYRTEAFF.

A note on this clonotype: A much larger clone differs from this one at a single base, so this may be a read error. Because the CDR3's place on the DNA is in doubt, the DNA is left out and the CDR3 is given as listed by TCRdb. The genes are TRBV29-1 and TRBJ2-7; no check of the table's D call, TRBD2, against the DNA was made. The CDR3 length equals 13 residues, ends included. In germline, CDR1 is SQVTM, CDR2 ANQGSEA. This chain's CDR3 is CSVVASGNYEQNF.

This clonotype came up many times. The chain carries TRBV20-1 and TRBJ2-3; D is undetermined. Germline-derived CDR1 and CDR2 are DFQATT and SNEGSKA (reference sequence). Between the trimmed V and J ends, which lost 1 base and 4 bases, there was a span of 6 bases. This CDR3 has 12 amino acids. CDR3 DNA: TGCAGTGCTAGAGCGGGCCCAGATACGCAGTATTTT. Amino acids: CSARAGPDTQYF.

This clonotype has ten or more counts. The chain carries TRBV12-3 or TRBV12-4 and TRBJ1-1, with unresolved D. There are 12 residues in the CDR3. Deletions cut 6 bases from V and 5 bases from J, with 10 bases between. CDR3 region: CASSYFGTEAFF. CDR3 DNA: TGTGCCAGCAGCTATTTTGGGACTGAAGCTTTCTTT.

This clonotype was detected a few times. CDR3 residues: CSVEDRGISYEQYF. The CDR3 DNA reads as TGCAGCGTTGAAGATCGAGGGATCTCCTACGAGCAGTACTTC. The chain recombines TRBV29-1 with TRBJ2-7; D might be TRBD2 (5 bases). Germline V gene data show CDR1 as SQVTM and CDR2 as ANQGSEA. The V and J ends lost 0 bases and 0 bases respectively, with 9 bases between them. The CDR3 consists of 14 residues.

This clonotype occurred a few times. The chain recombines TRBV7-2 with TRBJ2-1, with D hard to call. Trimming cost V 1 base and J 4 bases, with 8 bases left between them. Germline CDR1 SGHTA, CDR2 FQGNSA. The CDR3 is made up of 14 amino acids. The CDR3 protein is CASSLVPVYNEQFF. The CDR3 DNA follows: TGTGCCAGCAGCTTAGTCCCAGTATACAATGAGCAGTTCTTC.

This clonotype was found many times. The rearrangement uses TRBV30 and TRBJ1-2; TRBD1 might be the D (5 bases). The germline V and J ends were trimmed by 4 bases and 6 bases, with 12 bases remaining between them. The germline CDR1 and CDR2 sequences are GTSNPN and SVGIG (reference sequence). The CDR3 is 12 residues long. This CDR3 reads CAWTRQPHGYTF. In DNA, the CDR3 is TGTGCCTGGACCCGACAGCCCCATGGCTACACCTTC.